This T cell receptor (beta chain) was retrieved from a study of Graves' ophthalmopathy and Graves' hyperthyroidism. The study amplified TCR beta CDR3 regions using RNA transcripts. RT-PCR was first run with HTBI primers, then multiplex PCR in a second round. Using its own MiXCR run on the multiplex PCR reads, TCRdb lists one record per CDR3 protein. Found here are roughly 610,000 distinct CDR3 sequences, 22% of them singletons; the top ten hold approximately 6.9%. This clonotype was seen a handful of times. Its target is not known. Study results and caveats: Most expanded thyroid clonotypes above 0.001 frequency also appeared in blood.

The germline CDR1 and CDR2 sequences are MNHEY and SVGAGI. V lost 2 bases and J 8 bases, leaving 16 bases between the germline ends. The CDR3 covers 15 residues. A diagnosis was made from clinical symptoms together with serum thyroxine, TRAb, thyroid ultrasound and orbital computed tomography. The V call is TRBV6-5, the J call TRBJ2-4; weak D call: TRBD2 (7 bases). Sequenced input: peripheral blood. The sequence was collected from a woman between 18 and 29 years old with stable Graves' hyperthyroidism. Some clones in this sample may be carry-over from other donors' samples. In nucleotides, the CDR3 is TGTGCCAGCAGTTACGGGAGGGGGGAGATGGACATTCAGTACTTC. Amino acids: CASSYGRGEMDIQYF.